This T cell receptor beta chain was documented in a study of technical replicates of blood from a few donors (dated by TCRdb to the late 2010s). Comments on this clone: Its specific antigen is unknown. No much larger clonotype is one base removed from it; base qualities were not supplied.

Including the terminal cysteine and phenylalanine, the CDR3 comprises 13 residues. Here the CDR3 DNA is all that survives: 39 bases in frame from base 1. From a lookup of the germline V gene, CDR1 and CDR2 are LGHNT and FRNRAP. V is cut back by 8 bases and J by 2 bases, with 4 bases in the junction unmatched. Libraries were made using the immunoSEQ multiplex PCR assay. Not all clones reach the TCRdb copy of this immuneACCESS table, which keeps in-frame sequences only. Checked studies attribute under half of the gap to unresolved V genes and leave the rest unexplained. The sample includes tens of thousands of clones, with around 97% observed a single time. The ten largest clones take up 0.2% to 0.25% of the sample.

This receptor was obtained from a human donor in good health. The rearranged chain carries TRBV12-5 and TRBJ2-3, with 7 bases in between that match TRBD1. Source material: T cells isolated from PBMCs. CDR3 loop: CASQGVSTDTQYF. The nucleotide sequence reads TGTGCTAGTCAGGGGGTATCCACAGATACGCAGTATTTT.